Following are 32 T cell receptor beta chains from one sample sequenced in a study of OX40 agonist ivuxolimab in advanced cancers. Libraries were prepared by immunoSEQ multiplex PCR; TCRdb keeps only in-frame clonotypes and omits some of them. This table has 65,000 to 80,000 clones, 91% appearing once. The starting material was CD4+ or CD8+ T cells sorted from blood, obtained in a trial of the OX40 agonist ivuxolimab. The receptors derive from an adult with an advanced solid tumor such as melanoma, head and neck, liver or kidney cancer.

The V call is TRBV7-6, the J call TRBJ2-5, with 12 bases lining up with TRBD2. The germline CDR1 and CDR2 sequences are SGHVS and FNYEAQ. The CDR3 extends over 16 amino acids. With V trimmed by 5 bases and J by 4 bases, 8 bases remained unmatched. CDR3 protein: CASSPQRLAGAETQYF. CDR3 coding DNA: TGTGCCAGCAGCCCCCAACGACTAGCGGGAGCAGAGACCCAGTACTTC.

The gene calls are TRBV14 and TRBJ2-7; 10 nucleotides line up with TRBD2. Germline V gene sequence: CDR1 SGHDN, CDR2 FVKESK. The CDR3 loop spans 17 amino acids. V lost 2 bases to trimming and J lost 6 bases; unmatched junction nucleotides: 13. CDR3 nucleotides: TGTGCCAGCAGCCAAAGGCTAGCGGGGGTGGGATCGATCGAGCAGTACTTC. Amino acids: CASSQRLAGVGSIEQYF.

This clone was detected once. The chain couples TRBV6-6 to TRBJ2-7, with 9 bases matching TRBD1. CDR1 MNHNY and CDR2 SVGAGI come from the germline V gene (reference sequence). Trimming removed 4 bases from V and 4 bases from J; junction bases left unmatched: 11. The CDR3 length is 16 residues. The CDR3 DNA follows: TGTGCCAGCAGTTCCAGGACAGGGGTGCGGTCTTACGAGCAGTACTTC. Amino acids: CASSSRTGVRSYEQYF.

The chain has TRBV11-2 and TRBJ2-2; 7 nucleotides line up with TRBD2. After removal of 5 bases from V and 6 bases from J, the junction contained 6 bases not matched to a gene. The CDR3 loop spans 14 amino acids. Germline V gene lookup returns CDR1 SGHAT and CDR2 FQNNGV. CDR3 bases: TGTGCCAGCAGCGGGGGGGTCGGGTCCGGGGAGCTGTTTTTT. It encodes CASSGGVGSGELFF. Variable domain in full (rest from reference TRBV11-2 and TRBJ2-2): EAGVAQSPRYKIIEKRQSVAFWCNPISGHATLYWYQQILGQGPKLLIQFQNNGVVDDSQLPKDRFSAERLKGVDSTLKIQPAKLEDSAVYLCASSGGVGSGELFFGEGSRLTVL.

The V and J genes are TRBV11-2 and TRBJ2-7, with D unclear. The CDR3 contains 14 residues. Germline V gene lookup returns CDR1 SGHAT and CDR2 FQNNGV. V was clipped by 1 base and J by 7 bases, with 14 bases between them. The CDR3 protein is CASSLVFGPREQYF. CDR3 nucleotide sequence: TGTGCCAGCAGCTTAGTTTTCGGACCTAGGGAGCAGTACTTC.

The chain uses TRBV19 and TRBJ1-4; TRBD1 might be the D (5 bases). The CDR3 totals 14 residues. V was pared by 5 bases and J by 6 bases, with 13 bases between. Germline CDR1 and CDR2: LNHDA and SQIVND (reference sequence). CDR3 sequence: CASSLRVGDEKLFF. The CDR3 nucleotides read TGTGCCAGTAGTCTCAGGGTAGGAGATGAAAAACTGTTTTTT.

CDR3 amino acids: CASSFPGETQYF. The CDR3 DNA is TGCGCCAGCAGCTTCCCAGGGGAGACCCAGTACTTC. The gene calls are TRBV5-1 and TRBJ2-5; D might be TRBD1 (5 bases). This CDR3 contains 12 residues. Trimming took 2 bases from V and 5 from J, leaving 7 bases between them. Germline lookup yields CDR1 SGHRS and CDR2 YFSETQ.

This clone was seen more than once but under ten times. The chain recombines TRBV28 with TRBJ2-4; D perhaps matches TRBD2 (6 bases). CDR3 length: 16 amino acids. Per the germline V gene, CDR1 is MDHEN and CDR2 is SYDVKM. With 2 bases removed from V and 3 bases from J, the gap between germline ends came to 14 bases. CDR3 loop: CASSLTPGGVKNIQYF. The CDR3 DNA is TGTGCCAGCAGTTTAACCCCCGGCGGGGTCAAAAACATTCAGTACTTC.

The rearrangement uses TRBV19 and TRBJ2-2, with 13 bases aligning to TRBD2. In germline, CDR1 is LNHDA, CDR2 SQIVND (reference sequence). This CDR3 has 16 amino acids. With V trimmed by 9 bases and J by 1 base, 5 bases remained unmatched. The CDR3 is CASRLAGGLNTGELFF. DNA for the CDR3: TGTGCCAGCCGACTAGCGGGAGGCCTGAACACCGGGGAGCTGTTTTTT.

V usage is TRBV19 and J usage is TRBJ2-6, with TRBD1 as a possible D gene (6 bases). The V gene's germline CDR1 is LNHDA and CDR2 SQIVND (reference sequence). V lost 4 bases, J lost 1 base, and 11 bases lay in between. There are 16 residues in the CDR3. In nucleotides, the CDR3 is TGTGCCAGTAGTACTAGCAGGGGTTCTGGGGCCAACGTCCTGACTTTC. Amino acids: CASSTSRGSGANVLTF.

The V call is TRBV5-1, the J call TRBJ2-7, with 7 bases that match TRBD1. V shed 5 bases, J shed 0 bases, and the junction held 8 bases outside the gene matches. This CDR3 is built from 15 residues. Germline CDR1 SGHRS, CDR2 YFSETQ. CDR3: CASRYGQESSYEQYF. The CDR3 DNA follows: TGCGCCAGCAGATATGGACAGGAGAGCTCCTACGAGCAGTACTTC.

The J gene is TRBJ2-1, the V gene TRBV7-3, with D possibly matching TRBD2 (6 bases). Trimming took 6 bases from V and 10 from J, leaving 28 bases between them. Germline loops: CDR1 SGHTA, CDR2 FQGTGA. The CDR3 has 17 residues. CDR3 in amino acids: CASSLRGGGRENREQFF. The DNA of the CDR3 is TGTGCCAGCAGTCTACGTGGGGGAGGACGGGAGAACAGGGAGCAGTTCTTC.

This chain joins TRBV10-2 and TRBJ2-3; D is undetermined. Per the germline V gene, CDR1 is WSHSY and CDR2 is SAAADI. The CDR3 contains 12 residues. With 5 bases removed from V and 0 bases from J, the gap between germline ends came to 3 bases. The CDR3 is CASSQSTDTQYF. The CDR3 nucleotides read TGCGCCAGCAGTCAGAGCACAGATACGCAGTATTTT.

Here the CDR3 DNA reads TGTGCCAGCAGTTTCATGGCAGGGGCAACCTACGAGCAGTACTTC. Translating gives CASSFMAGATYEQYF. The rearrangement links TRBV28 to TRBJ2-7; a possible D gene is TRBD1 (6 bases). V was clipped by 3 bases and J by 2 bases, with 14 bases between them. CDR1 and CDR2 (germline): MDHEN, SYDVKM. The CDR3 extends over 15 amino acids.

In its sample, this clone was seen a few times. This rearrangement joins TRBV28 to TRBJ2-7, with unresolved D. V was shortened by 6 bases and J by 7 bases, with 13 bases between the two germline ends. Germline CDR1 MDHEN, CDR2 SYDVKM. The CDR3 contains 12 residues. The CDR3 region is CASSPRHGEQYF. CDR3 nucleotide sequence: TGTGCCAGCAGCCCTAGACACGGGGAGCAGTACTTC.

This chain connects TRBV5-1 to TRBJ2-3; 7 nucleotides agree with TRBD2. The germline V gene encodes CDR1 SGHRS and CDR2 YFSETQ. With V trimmed by 3 bases and J by 4 bases, 5 bases remained unmatched. The CDR3 runs 14 residues. This chain's CDR3 is CASSSQRGPDTQYF. DNA of the CDR3: TGCGCCAGCAGCTCCCAGCGGGGTCCAGATACGCAGTATTTT.

The rearrangement uses TRBV19 and TRBJ1-6; the D is unclear. The CDR3 covers 13 residues. The germline V and J ends were trimmed by 1 base and 4 bases, with 2 bases remaining between them. Germline CDR1 and CDR2: LNHDA and SQIVND (reference sequence). Here the CDR3 reads CASSIGYNSPLHF. CDR3 in DNA: TGTGCCAGTAGTATAGGTTATAATTCACCCCTCCACTTT.

This sequence joins TRBV7-3 and TRBJ2-1; 14 positions agree with TRBD2. The CDR3 runs to 16 residues. J gave up 7 bases and V 5 bases, and 7 bases lay outside the gene matches. In germline, CDR1 is SGHTA, CDR2 FQGTGA. The CDR3 DNA follows: TGTGCCAGCAGCCCTGGGACTAGCGGGAGTACGAATGAGCAGTTCTTC. It specifies CASSPGTSGSTNEQFF.

The chain carries TRBV9 and TRBJ2-1; 7 nucleotides agree with TRBD2. Trimming took 4 bases from V and 8 from J; bases not matched to a gene: 15. CDR3 length: 16 amino acids. Germline CDR1 and CDR2: SGDLS and YYNGEE. The CDR3 nucleotides read TGTGCCAGCAGCCCAACCGTTGTGGGGGGGACCTATGAGCAGTTCTTC. This translates into CASSPTVVGGTYEQFF.

The CDR3 protein is CASSFLRTSEQETQYF. The CDR3 DNA is TGTGCCAGCAGCTTCCTTAGGACTAGCGAGCAAGAGACCCAGTACTTC. The chain combines TRBV7-6 with TRBJ2-5; 9 nucleotides align to TRBD2. Germline CDR1 and CDR2: SGHVS and FNYEAQ. The trim removed 3 bases at V and 2 bases at J, leaving 7 bases unmatched. This CDR3 has 16 residues.

This clone was picked up one time. The genes are TRBV4-1 and TRBJ2-3, with 13 bases fitting TRBD2. The V and J ends lost 8 bases and 1 base, in that order; junction bases with no gene match: 3. The CDR3 is 15 residues long. CDR1 is MGHRA and CDR2 is YSYEKL in the germline V gene. This CDR3 reads CASGTSGRGTDTQYF. The CDR3 region has the DNA TGCGCCAGCGGAACTAGCGGGAGGGGCACAGATACGCAGTATTTT.

The chain joins TRBV21-1 to TRBJ1-6. TRBV21-1 is reported as a pseudogene. This CDR3 spans 15 amino acids. The DNA for the CDR3 is TGTGCCAGCCCTATAGGGGAGCTCGTTAATTCACCCCTCCACTTT. Protein: CASPIGELVNSPLHF.

The chain combines TRBV5-1 with TRBJ2-5; D is unclear. The CDR3 is 17 amino acids. Trimming stripped 2 bases from V and 1 base from J, with 18 bases between. Looked up from germline, CDR1 is SGHRS and CDR2 is YFSETQ. The CDR3 DNA reads TGCGCCAGCAGCTTAGGGTCAGGCGGAGCCCCCCAAGAGACCCAGTACTTC. This codes for CASSLGSGGAPQETQYF.

V and J are TRBV5-1 and TRBJ1-1; D gene uncertain. V was trimmed by 3 bases and J by 7 bases, leaving 16 bases between them. CDR1 is SGHRS, CDR2 YFSETQ, per germline. This CDR3 spans 14 amino acids. The CDR3 region is CASSSGLVGSEAFF. CDR3 nucleotide sequence: TGCGCCAGCAGCTCTGGACTTGTAGGGAGTGAAGCTTTCTTT.

CDR3 sequence: CASSITSGQTYEQYF. The CDR3 DNA is TGTGCCAGTAGTATCACCTCGGGACAAACCTACGAGCAGTACTTC. J is TRBJ2-7 and V is TRBV19, with D perhaps matching TRBD1 (6 bases). V was trimmed by 3 bases and J by 2 bases, leaving 14 bases between them. The CDR3 is 15 amino acids. Germline V lookup: CDR1 LNHDA, CDR2 SQIVND (reference sequence).

There are a few counts of this clone. This sequence joins TRBV29-1 and TRBJ1-2; 8 bases line up with TRBD1. In germline, CDR1 is SQVTM, CDR2 ANQGSEA. This CDR3 has 13 amino acids. Unmatched junction bases numbered 8, after V lost 5 bases and J lost 6 bases. The CDR3 nucleotides are TGCAGCGTTCCGTTCAGGACAGGGAATGGCTACACCTTC. Translation: CSVPFRTGNGYTF. The full variable domain, in which reference TRBV29-1 and TRBJ1-2 provide the parts outside the CDR3, is SAVISQKPSRDICQRGTSLTIQCQVDSQVTMMFWYRQQPGQSLTLIATANQGSEATYESGFVIDKFPISRPNLTFSTLTVSNMSPEDSSIYLCSVPFRTGNGYTFGSGTRLTVV.

The J gene is TRBJ2-7, the V gene TRBV2; D is unresolved. Germline V gene data show CDR1 as SNHLY and CDR2 as FYNNEI. Trimming stripped 6 bases from V and 5 bases from J, with 5 bases between. The CDR3 has 10 residues. CDR3 region: CASRRDEQYF. The DNA for the CDR3 is TGTGCCAGCAGGAGAGACGAGCAGTACTTC.

The CDR3: CASSSPGSHGYTF. The CDR3 DNA sequence: TGTGCCAGCAGCTCTCCCGGGTCACATGGCTACACCTTC. The gene calls are TRBV11-1 and TRBJ1-2; D gene uncertain. Germline-derived CDR1 and CDR2 are SGHAT and FQDESV (reference sequence). This CDR3 contains 13 residues. The V gene lost 4 bases and the J gene lost 6 bases, with 12 bases spanning the gap.

J is TRBJ2-3 and V is TRBV19; 9 nucleotides agree with TRBD2. This CDR3 has 16 residues. CDR1 and CDR2 from the germline V gene are LNHDA and SQIVND (reference sequence). With 5 bases clipped from V and 5 bases from J, the junction kept 11 bases outside the gene matches. The CDR3 region has the DNA TGTGCCAGTAGTCCATTCTTAGCGGGAGTTAGAGATACGCAGTATTTT. Amino acid sequence: CASSPFLAGVRDTQYF.

This clone has a single count. The chain recombines TRBV27 with TRBJ2-1; 13 positions agree with TRBD2. CDR3 size: 16 residues. Unmatched junction bases numbered 8, after V lost 5 bases and J lost 7 bases. CDR1 is MNHEY, CDR2 SMNVEV, per germline (reference sequence). DNA of the CDR3: TGTGCCAGCAGTCCACGGACTAGCGGGAGTAGAAATGAGCAGTTCTTC. Translation gives CASSPRTSGSRNEQFF.

Worth noting for this clone: Lacking the conserved final phenylalanine or tryptophan, this CDR3 likely reflects a read error. The chain couples TRBV11-2 to TRBJ1-2; D unresolved. V lost 4 bases and J 8 bases, leaving 17 bases between the germline ends. This CDR3 is built from 14 residues. The germline V gene has CDR1 SGHAT and CDR2 FQNNGV. CDR3 DNA: TGTGCCAGCAGCTCAAACGGGGAGAAAGGGGGCTACACCCTC. This sequence encodes CASSSNGEKGGYTL.

This chain connects TRBV2 to TRBJ2-2, with 9 bases aligning to TRBD1. V lost 6 bases, J lost 3 bases, and 8 bases stayed unmatched. Germline V gene lookup returns CDR1 SNHLY and CDR2 FYNNEI. There are 16 residues in the CDR3. For the CDR3, the DNA is TGTGCCAGCAGGGAACGGACAGGGGCCCACACCGGGGAGCTGTTTTTT. Residues: CASRERTGAHTGELFF. Full variable domain (rest looked up from reference TRBV2 and TRBJ2-2): EPEVTQTPSHQVTQMGQEVILRCVPISNHLYFYWYRQILGQKVEFLVSFYNNEISEKSEIFDDQFSVERPDGSNFTLKIRSTKLEDSAMYFCASRERTGAHTGELFFGEGSRLTVL.